Each of the 17 T cell receptor beta chains below was sequenced from the same sample in a study of healthy donors' naive CD4 and CD8 T cells. Each TCR library used around 500 ng of total RNA and a linear amplification protocol. TCRdb fed the reads into MiXCR, producing one record per CDR3 protein. The profile shows 150,000 to 200,000 distinct CDR3 sequences, under 85% of them singletons. Sample: naive CD4+ and CD8+ T cells sorted from blood, pooled from several donors. All receptors come from a pool of human donors in good health; the sample pools cells from several healthy donors.

This chain connects TRBV7-9 to TRBJ2-1; perhaps D is TRBD1 or TRBD2 (5 bases each). Trimming stripped 5 bases from V and 7 bases from J, with 15 bases between. Germline loops: CDR1 SEHNR, CDR2 FQNEAQ (reference sequence). The length of the CDR3 is 14 residues. The CDR3 DNA follows: TGTGCCAGCAGCCCGTCCGGGACCCCGAATGAGCAGTTCTTC. The encoded protein is CASSPSGTPNEQFF.

The chain uses TRBV4-3 and TRBJ1-2; D is unresolved. CDR1 and CDR2 (germline): LGHNA, YSLEER. V lost 4 bases to trimming and J lost 1 base, with 16 bases between them. The CDR3 length is 16 residues. CDR3 in amino acids: CASSLDPSSDNYGYTF. DNA of the CDR3: TGCGCCAGCAGCCTCGACCCCAGTTCGGATAACTATGGCTACACCTTC.

The chain uses TRBV19 and TRBJ1-1, with a weak D call TRBD1 (5 bases). The CDR3 spans 15 residues. Trimming removed 7 bases from V and 2 bases from J, with 17 bases in between. Germline V gives CDR1 LNHDA, CDR2 SQIVND (reference sequence). CDR3: CASKPPGRTNTEAFF. The CDR3 DNA reads as TGTGCCAGTAAACCCCCGGGACGGACTAACACTGAAGCTTTCTTT.

This chain connects TRBV19 to TRBJ1-3; D is uncertain. The V gene's germline CDR1 is LNHDA and CDR2 SQIVND (reference sequence). The CDR3 is 15 residues long. V lost 3 bases and J lost 0, with 9 bases in between. CDR3 DNA sequence: TGTGCCAGTAGTATGTTTAAGGGCTCTGGAAACACCATATATTTT. Translation gives CASSMFKGSGNTIYF.

The chain combines TRBV29-1 with TRBJ1-5; the D is unclear. This CDR3 contains 13 residues. CDR1 SQVTM and CDR2 ANQGSEA come from the germline V gene. V lost 4 bases to trimming and J lost 1 base, with 8 bases between them. The CDR3 region has the DNA TGCAGCGTTGTTTCGGACAGCAATCAGCCCCAGCATTTT. It yields the protein CSVVSDSNQPQHF.

The CDR3 loop is CASSWGARNNEQFF. CDR3 sequence (DNA): TGTGCCAGCAGTTGGGGGGCCCGGAACAATGAGCAGTTCTTC. This chain links TRBV12-3 or TRBV12-4 with TRBJ2-1; D is perhaps TRBD1 or TRBD2 (6 bases each). The CDR3 has 14 amino acids. V was shortened by 4 bases and J by 5 bases, with 12 bases between the two germline ends.

The chain employs TRBV29-1 and TRBJ2-1; TRBD1 matches at 7 bases. CDR1 is SQVTM and CDR2 is ANQGSEA in the germline V gene. V shed 7 bases, J shed 6 bases, and the junction held 3 bases outside the gene matches. CDR3 length: 11 amino acids. CDR3 nucleotides: TGCAGCGGACACAGGGGCAATGAGCAGTTCTTC. Translating it yields CSGHRGNEQFF.

The chain carries TRBV6-6 and TRBJ1-5; 8 bases line up with TRBD1. CDR1 and CDR2 from the germline V gene are MNHNY and SVGAGI (reference sequence). CDR3 length: 14 amino acids. Trimming took 8 bases from V and 0 from J; bases not matched to a gene: 3. The CDR3 region has the DNA TGTGCCAGCCAAGGACAGGGTAGCAATCAGCCCCAGCATTTT. Its protein is CASQGQGSNQPQHF.

This clonotype was counted a few times. This rearrangement joins TRBV11-2 to TRBJ2-7, with D unclear. This CDR3 contains 16 residues. Per the germline V gene, CDR1 is SGHAT and CDR2 is FQNNGV. V was trimmed by 1 base and J by 2 bases, leaving 15 bases between them. The CDR3 DNA sequence: TGTGCCAGCAGCTTAGGAGGACCGCAAACCCCCTACGAGCAGTACTTC. Amino acids: CASSLGGPQTPYEQYF.

CDR3 nucleotides: TGTGCCAGCACCTCCGGGACAGGGCATAATGAAAAACTGTTTTTT. Translating gives CASTSGTGHNEKLFF. The gene calls are TRBV27 and TRBJ1-4, with 9 positions matching TRBD1. Germline loops: CDR1 MNHEY, CDR2 SMNVEV (reference sequence). The V and J ends lost 7 bases and 4 bases, in that order; junction bases with no gene match: 7. The CDR3 totals 15 residues. The entire variable domain, with the rest obtained from reference TRBV27 and TRBJ1-4, is as follows: EAQVTQNPRYLITVTGKKLTVTCSQNMNHEYMSWYRQDPGLGLRQIYYSMNVEVTDKGDVPEGYKVSRKEKRNFPLILESPSPNQTSLYFCASTSGTGHNEKLFFGSGTQLSVL.

The CDR3 DNA reads TGTGCCAGTGGCAGAACGGACAGGGACGCTGAGCAGTTCTTC. It encodes CASGRTDRDAEQFF. The V and J genes are TRBV19 and TRBJ2-1; TRBD1 aligns across 8 bases. The germline V gene encodes CDR1 LNHDA and CDR2 SQIVND (reference sequence). The CDR3 has 14 amino acids. The junction had 12 bases not matched to a gene; V was cut back by 8 bases and J by 9 bases.

The table lists this clonotype with a count of one. The chain joins TRBV5-1 to TRBJ2-3, with 10 bases matching TRBD2. The germline V gene has CDR1 SGHRS and CDR2 YFSETQ. With 4 bases clipped from V and 3 bases from J, the junction kept 5 bases outside the gene matches. CDR3 length equals 15 residues. The CDR3 region is CASSQLAGPTDTQYF. CDR3 DNA sequence: TGCGCCAGCAGCCAACTAGCGGGACCGACAGATACGCAGTATTTT.

This clonotype was detected only once. The genes are TRBV20-1 and TRBJ2-5; D may be TRBD2 (5 bases). Trimming removed 4 bases from V and 1 base from J, with 16 bases in between. The CDR3 length is 15 residues. In germline, CDR1 is DFQATT, CDR2 SNEGSKA (reference sequence). The CDR3 sequence is CSAKGYGILQETQYF. In DNA form, the CDR3 reads TGCAGTGCTAAGGGTTACGGGATTCTCCAAGAGACCCAGTACTTC.

J is TRBJ1-1 and V is TRBV20-1, with no clear D. The CDR3 is 13 amino acids. Looked up from germline, CDR1 is DFQATT and CDR2 is SNEGSKA (reference sequence). V dropped 2 bases and J dropped 6 bases, with 13 bases sitting between them. CDR3 in amino acids: CSARLPGSAEAFF. CDR3 DNA: TGCAGTGCTAGACTCCCGGGGTCGGCTGAAGCTTTCTTT.

The rearrangement uses TRBV6-2 or TRBV6-3 and TRBJ2-1; D possibly uses TRBD1 or TRBD2 (5 bases each). V was clipped by 0 bases and J by 4 bases, with 13 bases between them. This CDR3 region has 16 residues. Germline V lookup: CDR1 MNHEY, CDR2 SVGEGT. CDR3 in DNA: TGTGCCAGCAGTTACTCCTACCGGGACCATTACAATGAGCAGTTCTTC. Its protein product is CASSYSYRDHYNEQFF.

The gene calls are TRBV6-5 and TRBJ1-5; D perhaps matches TRBD1 (6 bases). Per the germline V gene, CDR1 is MNHEY and CDR2 is SVGAGI. The CDR3 has 16 residues. V lost 6 bases and J lost 2, with 17 bases in between. This CDR3 is CASSGRGVWGNQPQHF. CDR3 DNA sequence: TGTGCCAGCAGCGGAAGGGGGGTTTGGGGCAATCAGCCCCAGCATTTT.

This clonotype has only a few counts. This chain connects TRBV15 to TRBJ2-7; D unresolved. This CDR3 region has 14 residues. Germline CDR1 is LNHNV and CDR2 is YYDKDF (reference sequence). V lost 0 bases, J lost 2 bases, and 8 bases lay in between. The CDR3 reads CATSRDVGTYEQYF. The CDR3 DNA sequence: TGTGCCACCAGCAGAGATGTTGGAACCTACGAGCAGTACTTC.